Below, 5 T cell receptor beta chains from the same sample are listed, as sequenced in a study of OX40 agonist ivuxolimab in advanced cancers. The repertoire was sequenced with immunoSEQ multiplex PCR; TCRdb's copy has only in-frame clones and lacks some. The data hold tens of thousands of clones, with approximately 90% observed a single time. Sequencing used CD4+ or CD8+ T cells sorted from blood, obtained in a trial of the OX40 agonist ivuxolimab. The receptors stem from an adult with an advanced solid tumor such as melanoma, head and neck, liver or kidney cancer.

This clone was detected once. The J gene is TRBJ2-7, the V gene TRBV28; unclear D gene. The V end lost 5 bases, the J end lost 4 bases, and 9 bases lay between the germline ends. From germline, CDR1 is MDHEN and CDR2 SYDVKM. This CDR3 has 12 residues. Here the CDR3 DNA reads TGTGCCAGCAGTCGCACTCTTTACGAGCAGTACTTC. It is translated as CASSRTLYEQYF.

The rearrangement joins TRBV21-1 to TRBJ2-1; TRBD2 reflects the table's D call only, with no check against the DNA. TRBV21-1 is designated a pseudogene. This CDR3 has 12 amino acids. Here the CDR3 reads CASSTTSTEQFF. CDR3 DNA: TGTGCCAGCAGCACGACTAGCACCGAGCAGTTCTTC.

This chain links TRBV2 with TRBJ2-7; TRBD2 might be the D (6 bases). CDR1 is SNHLY, CDR2 FYNNEI, per germline. This CDR3 is 12 amino acids long. Trimming pared 7 bases from V and 2 bases from J, leaving 9 bases between. Here the CDR3 reads CASTGDTYEQYF. The CDR3 nucleotides are TGTGCCAGCACGGGGGATACCTACGAGCAGTACTTC. Drawing the rest from reference TRBV2 and TRBJ2-7, the complete variable domain is EPEVTQTPSHQVTQMGQEVILRCVPISNHLYFYWYRQILGQKVEFLVSFYNNEISEKSEIFDDQFSVERPDGSNFTLKIRSTKLEDSAMYFCASTGDTYEQYFGPGTRLTVT.

In this sample, this clone turned up once. This chain joins TRBV4-1 and TRBJ2-7, with 9 bases identical to TRBD2. V was pared by 1 base and J by 4 bases, with 5 bases of the junction left unmatched. The CDR3 is 15 amino acids. The germline CDR1 and CDR2 sequences are MGHRA and YSYEKL. CDR3 region: CASSQVATSGYEQYF. CDR3 DNA sequence: TGCGCCAGCAGCCAAGTTGCAACTAGCGGGTACGAGCAGTACTTC.

The chain joins TRBV10-3 to TRBJ2-7; 9 bases agree with TRBD1. Germline trimming cut 10 bases from V and 2 bases from J; bases unmatched to any gene: 6. Germline CDR1 and CDR2: ENHRY and SYGVKD. This CDR3 comprises 13 residues. Here the CDR3 reads CASRTGEAYEQYF. Written as DNA, the CDR3 is TGTGCCAGCCGGACAGGGGAAGCCTACGAGCAGTACTTC.